This is a list of T cell receptor beta chains from one sample in a study of beta chain features in type 1 diabetes. The table came from immunoSEQ multiplex PCR; TCRdb's copy has only in-frame clones and leaves some out. The data hold approximately 150,000 clones, with over 55% observed a single time. Sequenced material: naive CD4+ T cells from blood. The receptors shown here come from a man younger than 40 with type 1 diabetes. CDR3s include the opening cysteine and the closing phenylalanine or tryptophan. A D gene is named only where the DNA matches it firmly. Clone size appears in some rows only: once, few, many, or a class for an expanded clone.

d_call,clone_size,j_call,v_call,cdr3_aa,cdr3_nt
.,.,TRBJ1-2,TRBV29-1,CSVRRGTDYGYTF,TGCAGCGTCCGAAGGGGGACGGACTATGGCTACACCTTC
TRBD1,few,TRBJ2-2,TRBV30,CAWSTGQGVTGELFF,TGTGCCTGGAGTACCGGACAGGGGGTAACCGGGGAGCTGTTTTTT
TRBD1,.,TRBJ2-2,TRBV29-1,CSVDRGNTGELFF,TGCAGCGTGGACAGGGGGAACACCGGGGAGCTGTTTTTT
TRBD1,.,TRBJ1-2,TRBV5-1,CASSSYTGTDVYGYTF,TGCGCCAGCAGCTCATATACCGGGACAGATGTTTATGGCTACACCTTC
.,.,TRBJ1-1,TRBV2,CASSWPSSVGTEAFF,TGTGCCAGCTCGTGGCCCTCCTCGGTAGGCACTGAAGCTTTCTTT
.,.,TRBJ2-3,TRBV7-9,CASSLAVTDTQYF,TGTGCCAGCAGCTTAGCAGTCACAGATACGCAGTATTTT
TRBD2,.,TRBJ2-4,TRBV5-1,CASPLTTSIYIQYF,TGCGCCAGCCCCCTCACGACTAGCATCTACATTCAGTACTTC
.,few,TRBJ2-3,TRBV30,CAWSDLTDTQYF,TGTGCCTGGAGTGACCTCACAGATACGCAGTATTTT
.,few,TRBJ1-1,TRBV29-1,CTTYDTEAFF,TGCACCACTTATGACACTGAAGCTTTCTTT
TRBD2,.,TRBJ2-1,TRBV6-5,CASGSLTSGTNEQFF,TGTGCCAGCGGGTCCCTGACTAGCGGGACAAATGAGCAGTTCTTC